Presented here are 18 T cell receptor beta chains from one specimen sequenced in a study of blood T cell repertoires in COVID-19. Method: immunoSEQ multiplex PCR; TCRdb's copy keeps in-frame clones and lacks some. The repertoire consists of 250,000 to 350,000 clones, with 90% occurring once and the leading ten covering approximately 4%. Sequenced material: PBMCs or T cells enriched from blood (not recorded which). The receptor source for this set is a woman aged 18 to 35 with acute COVID-19.

This clone has only one observation. The chain couples TRBV28 to TRBJ2-3; D unresolved. V was pared by 4 bases and J by 1 base, with 18 bases between. Germline CDR1 MDHEN, CDR2 SYDVKM. The CDR3 has 17 amino acids. Here the CDR3 reads CASSSVDSEPGTDTQYF. DNA of the CDR3: TGTGCCAGCAGTTCTGTCGATTCCGAGCCCGGCACAGATACGCAGTATTTT.

The V gene is TRBV5-4, the J gene TRBJ1-1, with D possibly matching TRBD1 (5 bases). V lost 6 bases to trimming and J lost 3 bases, with 18 bases between them. This CDR3 is built from 15 residues. The germline V gene has CDR1 SGHNT and CDR2 YYREEE (reference sequence). The CDR3 protein is CASTLGGPRDTEAFF. In DNA form, the CDR3 reads TGTGCCAGCACTCTGGGGGGTCCCAGGGACACTGAAGCTTTCTTT. The full variable domain, its missing parts supplied by reference TRBV5-4 and TRBJ1-1, is ETGVTQSPTHLIKTRGQQVTLRCSSQSGHNTVSWYQQALGQGPQFIFQYYREEENGRGNFPPRFSGLQFPNYSSELNVNALELDDSALYLCASTLGGPRDTEAFFGQGTRLTVV.

J is TRBJ1-5 and V is TRBV27; D remains ambiguous. CDR3 length: 13 residues. Germline V lookup: CDR1 MNHEY, CDR2 SMNVEV (reference sequence). V was shortened by 2 bases and J by 5 bases, with 7 bases between the two germline ends. CDR3 protein: CASSLTPYQPQHF. CDR3 nucleotides: TGTGCCAGCAGTTTAACTCCTTATCAGCCCCAGCATTTT.

The V gene is TRBV28, the J gene TRBJ2-7; D perhaps matches TRBD2 (7 bases). The CDR3 sequence is 13 residues long. V gave up 7 bases and J gave up 2 bases, with 12 bases separating them. CDR1 MDHEN and CDR2 SYDVKM come from the germline V gene. CDR3 residues: CASKVGGAYEQYF. CDR3 in DNA: TGTGCCAGCAAAGTAGGGGGGGCCTACGAGCAGTACTTC.

V usage is TRBV19 and J usage is TRBJ2-3; 12 nucleotides match TRBD2. The germline gives CDR1 LNHDA, CDR2 SQIVND (reference sequence). The CDR3 sequence is 17 residues long. V lost 1 base, J lost 0 bases, and 2 bases stayed unmatched. The CDR3 loop is CASSIGTSGRSTDTQYF. CDR3 coding DNA: TGTGCCAGTAGTATAGGAACTAGCGGGAGGAGCACAGATACGCAGTATTTT. Filled out from reference TRBV19 and TRBJ2-3, the complete variable domain reads DGGITQSPKYLFRKEGQNVTLSCEQNLNHDAMYWYRQDPGQGLRLIYYSQIVNDFQKGDIAEGYSVSREKKESFPLTVTSAQKNPTAFYLCASSIGTSGRSTDTQYFGPGTRLTVL.

V and J are TRBV7-8 and TRBJ2-7; D is perhaps TRBD2 (5 bases). The germline V and J ends were trimmed by 3 bases and 0 bases, with 9 bases remaining between them. Germline V gene sequence: CDR1 SGHVS, CDR2 FQNEAQ. The CDR3 extends over 14 amino acids. This chain's CDR3 is CASSLDFSSYEQYF. In nucleotides, the CDR3 is TGTGCCAGCAGCTTGGACTTTAGCTCCTACGAGCAGTACTTC.

The genes are TRBV7-9 and TRBJ1-6; TRBD1 might be the D (5 bases). The CDR3 is 12 amino acids. Germline CDR1 SEHNR, CDR2 FQNEAQ (reference sequence). The germline V and J ends were trimmed by 4 bases and 12 bases, with 10 bases remaining between them. The CDR3 region has the DNA TGTGCCAGCAGCTCTGGGACTAGACCCCTCCACTTT. Protein: CASSSGTRPLHF.

The V call is TRBV24-1, the J call TRBJ2-1; perhaps TRBD1 as D (7 bases). CDR3 length: 16 residues. From germline, CDR1 is KGHDR and CDR2 SFDVKD. Deletions cut 1 base from V and 4 bases from J, with 13 bases between. Here the CDR3 reads CATSDFARGVYNEQFF. CDR3 DNA sequence: TGTGCCACCAGTGATTTCGCCAGGGGGGTGTACAATGAGCAGTTCTTC.

V is TRBV20-1 and J is TRBJ1-2, with a possible D match to TRBD1 (5 bases). The V end lost 3 bases, the J end lost 8 bases, and 10 bases lay between the germline ends. Germline-derived CDR1 and CDR2 are DFQATT and SNEGSKA (reference sequence). CDR3 size: 11 residues. The CDR3 loop reads CSASSDTGYTF. The CDR3 DNA is TGCAGTGCTAGCTCGGACACCGGCTACACCTTC.

The chain recombines TRBV28 with TRBJ2-1; D gene ambiguous. V shed 3 bases and J shed 9 bases, with 3 bases lying between them. The germline V gene encodes CDR1 MDHEN and CDR2 SYDVKM. The CDR3 consists of 10 residues. The CDR3 protein is CASSLREQFF. Written as DNA, the CDR3 is TGTGCCAGCAGTTTGCGTGAGCAGTTCTTC. Based on the CDR3 plus reference TRBV28 and TRBJ2-1, the full variable domain is DVKVTQSSRYLVKRTGEKVFLECVQDMDHENMFWYRQDPGLGLRLIYFSYDVKMKEKGDIPEGYSVSREKKERFSLILESASTNQTSMYLCASSLREQFFGPGTRLTVL.

About this clone: The identical CDR3 is also encoded by other nucleotide sequences in the sample. The CDR3 DNA is TGCAGCGTTCGGGGACAGGGGAACACTGAAGCTTTCTTT. It translates to CSVRGQGNTEAFF. The chain recombines TRBV29-1 with TRBJ1-1; 9 positions agree with TRBD1. The germline V gene has CDR1 SQVTM and CDR2 ANQGSEA. With 5 bases clipped from V and 1 base from J, the junction kept 2 bases outside the gene matches. The CDR3 is made up of 13 amino acids.

In the case of this clone: The junction departs from the called germline gene at one end, perhaps through a read error. The rearrangement joins TRBV7-7 to TRBJ2-5; D is unclear. The CDR3 is made up of 15 amino acids. Germline CDR1 reads SSHAT; CDR2 reads FNYEAQ (reference sequence). CDR3 sequence: CASSLNPGFQETQYF. The CDR3 region has the DNA TGTGCTAGCAGCTTAAATCCCGGGTTCCAAGAGACCCAGTACTTC.

This chain joins TRBV7-2 and TRBJ2-5; D is unclear. The CDR3 is 14 residues long. The germline gives CDR1 SGHTA, CDR2 FQGNSA. V gave up 1 base and J gave up 5 bases, with 11 bases separating them. The CDR3 nucleotides are TGTGCCAGCAGCTTAGTGGCGCCACAGGAGACCCAGTACTTC. It is translated as CASSLVAPQETQYF.

CDR3 in amino acids: CATSIDRSAEKLFF. The CDR3 bases are TGTGCCACCAGCATTGACAGGAGCGCCGAAAAACTGTTTTTT. The gene calls are TRBV15 and TRBJ1-4, with D perhaps matching TRBD1 (6 bases). There are 14 residues in the CDR3. Trimming shortened V by 4 bases and J by 8 bases, and 14 bases separated the two germline ends. Germline V gene data show CDR1 as LNHNV and CDR2 as YYDKDF (reference sequence).

This sequence joins TRBV27 and TRBJ2-5; 7 bases map to TRBD1. CDR3 length: 14 amino acids. Germline lookup yields CDR1 MNHEY and CDR2 SMNVEV (reference sequence). Trimming took 7 bases from V and 5 from J; bases not matched to a gene: 10. DNA of the CDR3: TGTGCCAGCACCTCAATAGGGGGCGGGGAGACCCAGTACTTC. Protein: CASTSIGGGETQYF.

This chain connects TRBV5-1 to TRBJ2-2; 7 bases line up with TRBD2. The CDR3 has 16 amino acids. Germline assignment: CDR1 SGHRS and CDR2 YFSETQ. V shed 3 bases, J shed 6 bases, and the junction held 11 bases outside the gene matches. The CDR3 sequence is CASSSGGGSYPGELFF. Here the CDR3 DNA reads TGCGCCAGCAGCTCCGGTGGCGGGAGTTATCCCGGGGAGCTGTTTTTT.

V usage is TRBV10-3 and J usage is TRBJ1-5, with a possible D match to TRBD1 (6 bases). This CDR3 is built from 15 residues. Trimming took off 4 bases at V and 0 bases at J, with 10 bases between the two ends. CDR1 ENHRY and CDR2 SYGVKD come from the germline V gene. The CDR3 sequence is CAISAGHHSNQPQHF. The CDR3 nucleotides are TGTGCCATCAGTGCGGGACACCATAGCAATCAGCCCCAGCATTTT.

This chain's CDR3 is CASSQAGSSLSTNEKLFF. The CDR3 bases are TGTGCCAGCAGCCAAGCCGGGAGTTCACTTTCAACTAATGAAAAACTGTTTTTT. V and J are TRBV5-6 and TRBJ1-4; D call uncertain. The germline V gene has CDR1 SGHDT and CDR2 YYEEEE. Trimming left V 4 bases short and J 0 bases short, with 19 bases between. The CDR3 extends over 18 amino acids.